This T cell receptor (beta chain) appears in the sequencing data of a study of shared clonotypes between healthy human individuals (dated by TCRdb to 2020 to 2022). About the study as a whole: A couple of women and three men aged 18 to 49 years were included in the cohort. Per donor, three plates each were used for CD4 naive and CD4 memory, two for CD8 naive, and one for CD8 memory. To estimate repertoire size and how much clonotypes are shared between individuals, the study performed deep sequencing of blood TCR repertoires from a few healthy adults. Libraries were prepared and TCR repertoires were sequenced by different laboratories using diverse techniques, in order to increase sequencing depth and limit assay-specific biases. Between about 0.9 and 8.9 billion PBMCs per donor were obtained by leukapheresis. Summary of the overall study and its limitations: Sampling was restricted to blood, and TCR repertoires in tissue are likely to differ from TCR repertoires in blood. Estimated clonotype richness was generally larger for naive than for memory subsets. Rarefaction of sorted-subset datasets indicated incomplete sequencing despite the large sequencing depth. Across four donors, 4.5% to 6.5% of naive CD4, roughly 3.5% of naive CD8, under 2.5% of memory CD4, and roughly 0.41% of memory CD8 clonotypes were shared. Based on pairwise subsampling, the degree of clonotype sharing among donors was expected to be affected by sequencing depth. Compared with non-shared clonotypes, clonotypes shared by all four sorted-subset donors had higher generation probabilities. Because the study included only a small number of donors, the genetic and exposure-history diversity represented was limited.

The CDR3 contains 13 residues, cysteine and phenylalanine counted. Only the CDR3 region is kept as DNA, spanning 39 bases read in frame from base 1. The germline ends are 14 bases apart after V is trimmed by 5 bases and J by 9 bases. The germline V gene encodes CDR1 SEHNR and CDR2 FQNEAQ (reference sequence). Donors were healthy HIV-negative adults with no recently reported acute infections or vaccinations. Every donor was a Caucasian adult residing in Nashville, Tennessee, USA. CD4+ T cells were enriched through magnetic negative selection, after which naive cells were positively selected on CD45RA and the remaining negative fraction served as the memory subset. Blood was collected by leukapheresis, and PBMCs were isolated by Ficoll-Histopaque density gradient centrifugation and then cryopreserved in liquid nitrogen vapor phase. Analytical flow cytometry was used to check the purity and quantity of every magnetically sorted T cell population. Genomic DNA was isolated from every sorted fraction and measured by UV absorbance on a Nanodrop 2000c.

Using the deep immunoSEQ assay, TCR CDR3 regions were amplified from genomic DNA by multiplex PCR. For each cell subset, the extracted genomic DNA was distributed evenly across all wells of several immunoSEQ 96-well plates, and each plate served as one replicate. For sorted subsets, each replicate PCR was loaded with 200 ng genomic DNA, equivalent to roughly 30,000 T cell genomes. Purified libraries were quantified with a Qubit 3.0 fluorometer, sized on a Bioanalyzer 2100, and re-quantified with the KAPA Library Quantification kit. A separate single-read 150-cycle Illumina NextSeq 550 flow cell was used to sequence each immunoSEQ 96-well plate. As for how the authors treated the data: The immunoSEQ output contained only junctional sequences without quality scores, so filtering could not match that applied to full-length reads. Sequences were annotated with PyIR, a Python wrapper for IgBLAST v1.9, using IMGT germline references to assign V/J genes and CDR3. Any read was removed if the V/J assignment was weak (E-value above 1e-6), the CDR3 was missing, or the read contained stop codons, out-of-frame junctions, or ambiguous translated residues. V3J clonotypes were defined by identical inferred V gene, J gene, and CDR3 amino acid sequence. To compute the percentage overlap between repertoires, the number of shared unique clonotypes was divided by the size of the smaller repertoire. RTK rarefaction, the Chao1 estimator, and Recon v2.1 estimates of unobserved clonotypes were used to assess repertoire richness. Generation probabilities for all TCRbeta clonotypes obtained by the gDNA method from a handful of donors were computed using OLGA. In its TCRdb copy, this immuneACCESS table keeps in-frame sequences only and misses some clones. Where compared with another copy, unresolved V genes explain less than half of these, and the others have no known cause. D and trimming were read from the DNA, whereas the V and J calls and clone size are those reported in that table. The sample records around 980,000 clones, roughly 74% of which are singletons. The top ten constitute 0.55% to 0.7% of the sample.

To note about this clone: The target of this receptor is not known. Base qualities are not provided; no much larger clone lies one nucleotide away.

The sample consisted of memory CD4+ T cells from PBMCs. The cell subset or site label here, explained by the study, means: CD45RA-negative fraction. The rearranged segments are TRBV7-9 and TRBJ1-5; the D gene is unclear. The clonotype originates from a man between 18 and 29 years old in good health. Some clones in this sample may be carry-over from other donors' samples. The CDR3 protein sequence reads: CASSPAPRTPQHF. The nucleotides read TGTGCCAGCAGCCCCGCCCCCCGCACGCCCCAGCATTTT.